These 31 T cell receptor beta chains came from one sample sequenced in a study of PD-1 blockade in classical Hodgkin lymphoma. Each patient experienced a relapse that followed autologous stem cell transplantation, and brentuximab vedotin exposure varied. Sequencing used immunoSEQ multiplex PCR; TCRdb keeps in-frame clones, though not all of them. The profile shows 90,000 to 100,000 clones, roughly 80% of them singletons. The source was peripheral blood mononuclear cells (PBMCs), collected before the second cycle of nivolumab. The receptor source for this set is a human donor with classical Hodgkin lymphoma.

This clone was observed a few times. The chain couples TRBV7-9 to TRBJ1-2; unclear D gene. The CDR3 covers 12 residues. Germline CDR1 and CDR2: SEHNR and FQNEAQ (reference sequence). V lost 10 bases to trimming and J lost 3 bases, with 12 bases between them. The CDR3 spells CATSVLDYGYTF. As DNA, the CDR3 is TGTGCCACTTCAGTCCTGGACTATGGCTACACCTTC.

The V gene is TRBV10-3, the J gene TRBJ2-7; D ambiguous. The CDR3 totals 14 residues. The germline V gene has CDR1 ENHRY and CDR2 SYGVKD. V lost 6 bases, J lost 4 bases, and 16 bases lay in between. CDR3 nucleotide sequence: TGTGCCATCAGGGACCAATCCTCGTCTTACGAGCAGTACTTC. It codes for CAIRDQSSSYEQYF.

The chain combines TRBV5-6 with TRBJ1-1; D is unclear. Trimming cost V 2 bases and J 2 bases, with 4 bases left between them. This CDR3 has 12 residues. In germline, CDR1 is SGHDT, CDR2 YYEEEE. CDR3: CASSFGNTEAFF. The CDR3 nucleotides read TGTGCCAGCAGCTTTGGTAACACTGAAGCTTTCTTT. The full variable domain, in which reference TRBV5-6 and TRBJ1-1 provide the parts outside the CDR3, is DAGVTQSPTHLIKTRGQQVTLRCSPKSGHDTVSWYQQALGQGPQFIFQYYEEEERQRGNFPDRFSGHQFPNYSSELNVNALLLGDSALYLCASSFGNTEAFFGQGTRLTVV.

V usage is TRBV21-1 and J usage is TRBJ2-5; TRBD2, as called in the table, went unchecked against the DNA. TRBV21-1 is given as a pseudogene. The CDR3 sequence is 14 residues long. CDR3 bases: TGTGCCAGCAGCAAAGTCCCGGGGCAAGAGACCCAGTACTTC. Amino acid sequence: CASSKVPGQETQYF.

This clone has at least ten counts. The chain is built from TRBV16 and TRBJ1-5; tentative D call: TRBD1 (6 bases). Germline assignment: CDR1 KGHSY and CDR2 FQNENV. The CDR3 is 14 residues long. The germline V and J ends were trimmed by 4 bases and 4 bases, with 11 bases remaining between them. The CDR3: CASSRGGQNQPQHF. CDR3 nucleotides: TGTGCCAGCAGCCGGGGGGGGCAAAATCAGCCCCAGCATTTT.

By share, this clone ranks as medium-sized. The genes are TRBV19 and TRBJ2-5, with 8 bases fitting TRBD2. The CDR3 loop spans 15 amino acids. Germline V gene data show CDR1 as LNHDA and CDR2 as SQIVND (reference sequence). The V gene end was trimmed by 3 bases and the J gene end by 5 bases; junction bases not matched to a gene: 8. CDR3 nucleotide sequence: TGTGCCAGTAGTATTGGGACTAGTATATCGGAGACCCAGTACTTC. It specifies CASSIGTSISETQYF.

The rearrangement joins TRBV19 to TRBJ2-3, with TRBD2 identical over 8 bases. CDR3 length equals 14 residues. CDR1 and CDR2 (germline): LNHDA, SQIVND (reference sequence). V was pared by 5 bases and J by 6 bases, with 7 bases of the junction left unmatched. The CDR3 protein is CASSREGPLDTQYF. CDR3 sequence (DNA): TGTGCCAGTAGTCGGGAGGGTCCGTTGGATACGCAGTATTTT.

This chain uses TRBV5-1 with TRBJ1-2; D is uncertain. The ends were cut back, 4 bases at V and 4 bases at J, with 17 bases in the middle. Germline lookup yields CDR1 SGHRS and CDR2 YFSETQ. This CDR3 comprises 15 residues. The CDR3 reads CASSAEVSHGYGYTF. In DNA, the CDR3 is TGCGCCAGCAGCGCCGAAGTGTCCCACGGCTATGGCTACACCTTC.

V usage is TRBV30 and J usage is TRBJ2-1; D is unresolved. Per the germline V gene, CDR1 is GTSNPN and CDR2 is SVGIG (reference sequence). Trimming took 5 bases from V and 7 from J, leaving 12 bases between them. This CDR3 contains 12 residues. Written as DNA, the CDR3 is TGTGCCTGGTCCGCGAATAGGAATGAGCAGTTCTTC. As protein: CAWSANRNEQFF.

CDR3 in amino acids: CASSLVGQGPSGNTIYF. CDR3 coding DNA: TGTGCCAGCAGCTTAGTCGGACAGGGTCCCTCTGGAAACACCATATATTTT. This sequence joins TRBV7-9 and TRBJ1-3; 8 nucleotides align to TRBD1. The CDR3 runs to 17 residues. CDR1 SEHNR and CDR2 FQNEAQ come from the germline V gene (reference sequence). V was clipped by 1 base and J by 0 bases; unmatched bases: 5. The whole variable domain, remainder taken from reference TRBV7-9 and TRBJ1-3, is DTGVSQNPRHKITKRGQNVTFRCDPISEHNRLYWYRQTLGQGPEFLTYFQNEAQLEKSRLLSDRFSAERPKGSFSTLEIQRTEQGDSAMYLCASSLVGQGPSGNTIYFGEGSWLTVV.

The genes are TRBV2 and TRBJ1-1, with D unresolved. Trimming stripped 5 bases from V and 2 bases from J, with 9 bases between. Germline V gene lookup returns CDR1 SNHLY and CDR2 FYNNEI. This CDR3 comprises 13 residues. DNA for the CDR3: TGTGCCAGCAGTTACAAAGCAAACACTGAAGCTTTCTTT. It is translated as CASSYKANTEAFF.

The chain combines TRBV5-1 with TRBJ2-4; D unclear. The CDR3 is made up of 15 amino acids. Germline CDR1 and CDR2: SGHRS and YFSETQ. The V and J ends lost 1 base and 3 bases respectively, with 11 bases between them. For the CDR3, the DNA is TGCGCCAGCAGCTTGCTGTGGGTGGACAAAAACATTCAGTACTTC. Residues: CASSLLWVDKNIQYF.

DNA of the CDR3: TGTGCCAGCAGAGAACCGGGACAGGGAGGCTACGAGCAGTACTTC. It codes for CASREPGQGGYEQYF. The rearrangement uses TRBV28 and TRBJ2-7, with TRBD1 identical over 9 bases. V dropped 6 bases and J dropped 3; count of bases not matched to a gene: 9. Germline assignment: CDR1 MDHEN and CDR2 SYDVKM. The CDR3 is made up of 15 amino acids.

The CDR3 here is CASSLVTANTEAFF. CDR3 in DNA: TGCGCCAGCAGCTTGGTGACGGCGAACACTGAAGCTTTCTTT. The chain uses TRBV5-1 and TRBJ1-1, with no clear D. The ends were cut back, 0 bases at V and 1 base at J, with 7 bases in the middle. Germline V gives CDR1 SGHRS, CDR2 YFSETQ. The CDR3 is made up of 14 amino acids.

J is TRBJ2-7 and V is TRBV5-1; 10 bases are a match to TRBD2. This CDR3 region has 16 residues. From germline, CDR1 is SGHRS and CDR2 YFSETQ. With 3 bases clipped from V and 0 bases from J, the junction kept 6 bases outside the gene matches. CDR3 region: CASSYGLAAGSYEQYF. CDR3 in DNA: TGCGCCAGCAGCTATGGACTAGCGGCGGGCTCCTACGAGCAGTACTTC.

The chain couples TRBV11-3 to TRBJ1-1; weak D call: TRBD1 (5 bases). CDR1 is SGHNT, CDR2 YENEEA, per germline. Between the trimmed V and J ends, which lost 5 bases and 1 base, there was a span of 11 bases. The CDR3 has 14 amino acids. DNA of the CDR3: TGTGCCAGCAGCCGGAGAGGGGCGAACACTGAAGCTTTCTTT. This gives the protein CASSRRGANTEAFF.

This clone was found once. The V and J genes are TRBV23-1 and TRBJ1-5; a weak D match, TRBD1 (5 bases). TRBV23-1 is an open reading frame whose function is uncertain. The CDR3 consists of 15 residues. V lost 3 bases to trimming and J lost 1 base, with 10 bases between them. This CDR3 reads CASSQGRDSNQPQHF. In DNA form, the CDR3 reads TGCGCCAGCAGTCAGGGTAGGGACAGCAATCAGCCCCAGCATTTT.

The chain is built from TRBV9 and TRBJ2-1; the match to TRBD2 covers 8 bases. J lost 7 bases, V lost 5 bases, and 11 bases had no gene match. CDR3 length equals 15 residues. Germline CDR1 reads SGDLS; CDR2 reads YYNGEE. This chain's CDR3 is CASSATGTRGNEQFF. In nucleotides, the CDR3 is TGTGCCAGCAGTGCGACCGGGACTAGGGGGAATGAGCAGTTCTTC.

The chain recombines TRBV2 with TRBJ2-5, with D perhaps TRBD1 (6 bases). The germline CDR1 and CDR2 sequences are SNHLY and FYNNEI. V lost 5 bases to trimming and J lost 5 bases, with 12 bases between them. The CDR3 loop spans 13 amino acids. The CDR3 spells CASSWDNLETQYF. The CDR3 nucleotides are TGTGCCAGCAGTTGGGACAACCTCGAGACCCAGTACTTC.

The chain uses TRBV6-4 and TRBJ2-1; D gene ambiguous. The CDR3 loop spans 15 amino acids. CDR1 and CDR2 (germline): MRHNA, SNTAGT. Trimming stripped 2 bases from V and 0 bases from J, with 8 bases between. The CDR3 DNA follows: TGTGCCAGCAGTGACGCCGATCCCTCCTACAATGAGCAGTTCTTC. It is translated as CASSDADPSYNEQFF.

V and J are TRBV11-3 and TRBJ2-1, with 14 bases that match TRBD2. V lost 1 base, J lost 8 bases, and 4 bases stayed unmatched. CDR1 is SGHNT, CDR2 YENEEA, per germline. The CDR3 contains 16 residues. The CDR3 loop reads CASSLGGLAGVDEQFF. CDR3 nucleotides: TGTGCCAGCAGCTTAGGGGGACTAGCGGGAGTCGATGAGCAGTTCTTC. Combining the CDR3 with reference TRBV11-3 and TRBJ2-1 gives the whole variable domain EAGVVQSPRYKIIEKKQPVAFWCNPISGHNTLYWYLQNLGQGPELLIRYENEEAVDDSQLPKDRFSAERLKGVDSTLKIQPAELGDSAVYLCASSLGGLAGVDEQFFGPGTRLTVL.

V usage is TRBV18 and J usage is TRBJ1-1, with 11 bases aligning to TRBD1. The ends lost 5 bases at V and 10 bases at J; junction bases unmatched: 6. Germline V gene sequence: CDR1 KGHSH, CDR2 LQKENI. CDR3 length: 13 amino acids. CDR3 in amino acids: CASSGTGGERAFF. The CDR3 DNA sequence: TGTGCCAGCTCAGGGACAGGGGGGGAACGAGCTTTCTTT. The variable domain in full, with the rest retrieved from reference TRBV18 and TRBJ1-1, is NAGVMQNPRHLVRRRGQEARLRCSPMKGHSHVYWYRQLPEEGLKFMVYLQKENIIDESGMPKERFSAEFPKEGPSILRIQQVVRGDSAAYFCASSGTGGERAFFGQGTRLTVV.

The chain uses TRBV2 and TRBJ2-5; the match to TRBD2 covers 12 bases. In germline, CDR1 is SNHLY, CDR2 FYNNEI. The CDR3 covers 17 residues. The trim removed 3 bases at V and 4 bases at J, leaving 9 bases unmatched. The DNA of the CDR3 is TGTGCCAGCAGTGAGCTCCCACCGGGACTAGCGGGAGAGACCCAGTACTTC. This gives the protein CASSELPPGLAGETQYF.

V is TRBV27 and J is TRBJ2-1, with 8 positions matching TRBD2. Germline V gene data show CDR1 as MNHEY and CDR2 as SMNVEV (reference sequence). Losses at the gene ends were 5 bases for V and 3 bases for J; bases not matched to a gene: 9. The CDR3 loop spans 16 amino acids. CDR3 in amino acids: CASSQGAGEGYNEQFF. The CDR3 DNA reads TGTGCCAGCAGTCAAGGAGCGGGAGAGGGCTACAATGAGCAGTTCTTC.

The J gene is TRBJ2-1, the V gene TRBV19; D ambiguous. The CDR3 has 12 residues. Trimming stripped 5 bases from V and 6 bases from J, with 8 bases between. Germline lookup yields CDR1 LNHDA and CDR2 SQIVND (reference sequence). In DNA form, the CDR3 reads TGTGCCAGTAGTTTTGTGGGCAATGAGCAGTTCTTC. This encodes CASSFVGNEQFF.

The chain links TRBV4-2 to TRBJ1-1, with D uncertain. Trimming took off 0 bases at V and 1 base at J, with 6 bases between the two ends. The CDR3 is 14 amino acids. Germline V gives CDR1 LGHNA, CDR2 YNFKEQ. The CDR3 spells CASSQEWGNTEAFF. CDR3 coding DNA: TGTGCCAGCAGCCAAGAGTGGGGGAACACTGAAGCTTTCTTT.

V usage is TRBV10-2 and J usage is TRBJ2-1, with D tentatively TRBD1 or TRBD2 (5 bases each). The V end lost 2 bases, the J end lost 0 bases, and 20 bases lay between the germline ends. Germline V gives CDR1 WSHSY, CDR2 SAAADI. CDR3 size: 19 residues. CDR3 nucleotides: TGCGCCAGCAGTGAGAGACAGCGGCTTTCCTTAAACTCCTACAATGAGCAGTTCTTC. Protein sequence: CASSERQRLSLNSYNEQFF.

The chain recombines TRBV18 with TRBJ1-3, with 9 bases matching TRBD1. Germline V CDR1 and CDR2: KGHSH, LQKENI. V gave up 0 bases and J gave up 6 bases; unmatched junction bases: 3. CDR3 length: 15 amino acids. CDR3 DNA: TGTGCCAGCTCACCACCGGACAGGGGAGTAAACACCATATATTTT. Amino acid sequence: CASSPPDRGVNTIYF.

The gene calls are TRBV20-1 and TRBJ2-1; the D gene is possibly TRBD1 (5 bases). This CDR3 is built from 11 residues. The germline V gene has CDR1 DFQATT and CDR2 SNEGSKA (reference sequence). The V and J ends lost 3 bases and 10 bases respectively, with 10 bases between them. In DNA, the CDR3 is TGCAGTGCTAGGGACACACCCGAGCAGTTCTTC. Protein product: CSARDTPEQFF.

The CDR3 nucleotides read TGTGCCAGCAGTTACGTCGGCGGGAGTGGCGAGCAGTACTTC. It encodes CASSYVGGSGEQYF. V is TRBV6-6 and J is TRBJ2-7, with 7 bases lining up with TRBD2. The CDR3 totals 14 residues. V shed 2 bases, J shed 6 bases, and the junction held 7 bases outside the gene matches. CDR1 and CDR2 (germline): MNHNY, SVGAGI (reference sequence).

The chain couples TRBV27 to TRBJ2-7, with D possibly called TRBD1 or TRBD2 (5 bases each). Germline values: CDR1 MNHEY, CDR2 SMNVEV (reference sequence). V dropped 5 bases and J dropped 4 bases, with 27 bases sitting between them. The CDR3 consists of 18 residues. The CDR3 DNA follows: TGTGCCAGCAGTGGACCCCGACCGGGACGCAGAAACGAATACGAGCAGTACTTC. Translating gives CASSGPRPGRRNEYEQYF.